Below are 32 T cell receptor beta chains sequenced from a single sample in a study of blood T cell repertoires in COVID-19 (dated by TCRdb to the early 2020s). Library preparation used the immunoSEQ multiplex PCR assay. TCRdb took this table from immuneACCESS and kept in-frame rearrangements with V and J called. Such tables lack part of the clones; where checked against another copy, unresolved V genes explain under half of the gap, and the rest is unexplained. This sample holds about 230,000 clones; 75% to 85% were observed only once. Jointly, the top ten make up over 0.95% of the sample. The sample comprised peripheral blood. These receptor sequences come from a woman aged 25 to 39 with COVID-19, enrolled during active disease.

This clone has more than one count but fewer than ten. This chain joins TRBV27 and TRBJ1-3, with D possibly TRBD1 on 6 matching bases. Germline V gene data show CDR1 as MNHEY and CDR2 as SMNVEV (reference sequence). The CDR3 is made up of 14 amino acids. V was pared by 5 bases and J by 8 bases, with 16 bases between. The CDR3 DNA reads as TGTGCCAGCAGTCTACAGGGTCTGGGGGACACCATATATTTT. This sequence encodes CASSLQGLGDTIYF.

Worth noting for this clone: Additional DNA sequences in this sample encode the identical CDR3. This chain links TRBV19 with TRBJ1-2; maybe TRBD1 (5 bases). V gave up 3 bases and J gave up 4 bases, with 9 bases separating them. This CDR3 contains 13 residues. Germline V gene data show CDR1 as LNHDA and CDR2 as SQIVND (reference sequence). CDR3 sequence reads: CASSIDRFYGYTF. The CDR3 DNA is TGTGCCAGTAGTATCGACAGATTCTATGGCTACACCTTC.

In its sample, this clone was seen once. The chain has TRBV11-1 and TRBJ1-2, with D perhaps matching TRBD1 (6 bases). Trimming left V 7 bases short and J 6 bases short, with 18 bases between. Germline V CDR1 and CDR2: SGHAT, FQDESV (reference sequence). The length of the CDR3 is 14 residues. The CDR3 loop is CASIPPGAANGYTF. The CDR3 DNA reads TGTGCCAGCATCCCTCCAGGGGCGGCTAATGGCTACACCTTC.

This clone was seen only once. The rearrangement joins TRBV4-3 to TRBJ1-2; D gene ambiguous. Trimming pared 0 bases from V and 3 bases from J, leaving 11 bases between. Germline V lookup: CDR1 LGHNA, CDR2 YSLEER. CDR3 length: 15 residues. This CDR3 is CASSQDRARYYGYTF. The CDR3 DNA reads as TGCGCCAGCAGCCAAGATCGTGCACGGTACTATGGCTACACCTTC.

Ten or more counts support this clone. This sequence joins TRBV6-4 and TRBJ2-3; 11 bases are a match to TRBD2. V trimming: 5 bases; J trimming: 1 base; junction bases outside the gene matches: 2. The length of the CDR3 is 15 residues. CDR1 and CDR2 from the germline V gene are MRHNA and SNTAGT. In DNA form, the CDR3 reads TGTGCCAGCAGTTTGACTAGCGGGGGCACAGATACGCAGTATTTT. It yields the protein CASSLTSGGTDTQYF.

The chain recombines TRBV7-2 with TRBJ2-1, with TRBD2 matching 10 bases. The length of the CDR3 is 17 residues. Germline V CDR1 and CDR2: SGHTA, FQGNSA. J lost 0 bases, V lost 4 bases, and 6 bases had no gene match. CDR3 DNA sequence: TGTGCCAGCAGCTCCGCACTAGCGGGGAGCTCCTACAATGAGCAGTTCTTC. This sequence encodes CASSSALAGSSYNEQFF.

This sequence joins TRBV3-1 (or the pseudogene TRBV3-2) and TRBJ2-7; D unresolved. CDR1 is LGHDT and CDR2 is YNNKEL in the germline V gene (reference sequence). The V end lost 2 bases, the J end lost 4 bases, and 9 bases lay between the germline ends. This CDR3 comprises 13 residues. CDR3: CASSQLSEYEQYF. For the CDR3, the DNA is TGTGCCAGCAGCCAATTGTCGGAGTACGAGCAGTACTTC.

The rearrangement joins TRBV29-1 to TRBJ2-7; the D is unclear. The CDR3 extends over 12 amino acids. Trimming cost V 4 bases and J 3 bases, with 10 bases left between them. Germline CDR1 SQVTM, CDR2 ANQGSEA. CDR3 sequence (DNA): TGCAGCGTTGCGCGAGGCCTCTACGAGCAGTACTTC. This codes for CSVARGLYEQYF.

This rearrangement joins TRBV19 to TRBJ1-5; TRBD1 might be the D (6 bases). This CDR3 has 14 residues. Germline V CDR1 and CDR2: LNHDA, SQIVND (reference sequence). Trimming removed 5 bases from V and 5 bases from J, with 13 bases in between. In DNA, the CDR3 is TGTGCCAGTAGTGTCCGGGACACACATCAGCCCCAGCATTTT. Its protein product is CASSVRDTHQPQHF.

A few counts support this clone. The rearrangement links TRBV7-9 to TRBJ1-1, with 8 bases identical to TRBD1. The CDR3 totals 13 residues. Germline-derived CDR1 and CDR2 are SEHNR and FQNEAQ (reference sequence). After removal of 5 bases from V and 8 bases from J, the junction contained 7 bases not matched to a gene. DNA of the CDR3: TGTGCCAGCAGCATGGGGACAGGACAAGAAGCTTTCTTT. It encodes CASSMGTGQEAFF.

The chain carries TRBV5-6 and TRBJ2-1; 7 nucleotides line up with TRBD2. The CDR3 runs to 17 residues. With V trimmed by 6 bases and J by 3 bases, 15 bases remained unmatched. Germline CDR1 SGHDT, CDR2 YYEEEE. In nucleotides, the CDR3 is TGTGCCAGCACCAGACCCAATGCAGCGGGGCACTACAATGAGCAGTTCTTC. Protein product: CASTRPNAAGHYNEQFF.

The rearrangement uses TRBV30 and TRBJ1-2; D unresolved. This CDR3 has 16 amino acids. Germline CDR1 is GTSNPN and CDR2 is SVGIG (reference sequence). V was shortened by 3 bases and J by 5 bases, with 22 bases between the two germline ends. The CDR3 sequence is CAWSPFTAAGSYGYTF. The CDR3 bases are TGTGCCTGGAGCCCCTTTACAGCGGCCGGGTCTTATGGCTACACCTTC.

This clone was seen only a few times. This sequence joins TRBV4-1 and TRBJ2-7; 11 bases fit TRBD2. The junction had 11 bases not matched to a gene; V was cut back by 0 bases and J by 7 bases. The CDR3 is made up of 17 amino acids. Germline CDR1 and CDR2: MGHRA and YSYEKL. The CDR3 here is CASSQDSGRANYREQYF. DNA of the CDR3: TGCGCCAGCAGCCAAGATAGCGGGAGGGCCAACTATCGAGAGCAGTACTTC.

This rearrangement joins TRBV29-1 to TRBJ1-1, with D perhaps TRBD1 (6 bases). The CDR3 runs to 13 residues. The germline V and J ends were trimmed by 2 bases and 0 bases, with 7 bases remaining between them. Germline V gene sequence: CDR1 SQVTM, CDR2 ANQGSEA. CDR3 sequence reads: CSVEKGVNTEAFF. CDR3 nucleotide sequence: TGCAGCGTTGAAAAGGGGGTGAACACTGAAGCTTTCTTT.

A single count supports this clone. V usage is TRBV4-3 and J usage is TRBJ1-3, with 8 bases identical to TRBD1. Germline V gene sequence: CDR1 LGHNA, CDR2 YSLEER. V shed 1 base, J shed 4 bases, and the junction held 9 bases outside the gene matches. The CDR3 extends over 17 amino acids. The CDR3 DNA reads as TGCGCCAGCAGCCAAGCAAGGACAGGGAGGGCCGGAAACACCATATATTTT. Amino acid sequence: CASSQARTGRAGNTIYF.

This sequence joins TRBV2 and TRBJ2-1; 7 bases are a match to TRBD1. Germline V gene sequence: CDR1 SNHLY, CDR2 FYNNEI. The CDR3 covers 15 residues. Germline trimming cut 3 bases from V and 0 bases from J; bases unmatched to any gene: 2. The DNA of the CDR3 is TGTGCCAGCAGTGATAGGGGGCTCTCCTACAATGAGCAGTTCTTC. As protein: CASSDRGLSYNEQFF. The variable domain in full, with the rest retrieved from reference TRBV2 and TRBJ2-1, is EPEVTQTPSHQVTQMGQEVILRCVPISNHLYFYWYRQILGQKVEFLVSFYNNEISEKSEIFDDQFSVERPDGSNFTLKIRSTKLEDSAMYFCASSDRGLSYNEQFFGPGTRLTVL.

This chain connects TRBV19 to TRBJ2-3; 10 bases map to TRBD2. The CDR3 covers 16 residues. CDR1 is LNHDA and CDR2 is SQIVND in the germline V gene (reference sequence). V trimming: 6 bases; J trimming: 0 bases; junction bases outside the gene matches: 6. The CDR3 nucleotides are TGTGCCAGTAGCGCCCGACTAGCGGGTAGCACAGATACGCAGTATTTT. It encodes CASSARLAGSTDTQYF. The entire variable domain, with the rest obtained from reference TRBV19 and TRBJ2-3, is as follows: DGGITQSPKYLFRKEGQNVTLSCEQNLNHDAMYWYRQDPGQGLRLIYYSQIVNDFQKGDIAEGYSVSREKKESFPLTVTSAQKNPTAFYLCASSARLAGSTDTQYFGPGTRLTVL.

Here the CDR3 reads CASSTGRSPLHF. The CDR3 region has the DNA TGCGCCAGCAGCACAGGGCGGTCACCCCTCCACTTT. The chain has TRBV5-1 and TRBJ1-6, with TRBD1 as a possible D gene (6 bases). The V and J ends lost 4 bases and 10 bases respectively, with 9 bases between them. The CDR3 contains 12 residues. The germline CDR1 and CDR2 sequences are SGHRS and YFSETQ.

The chain combines TRBV7-2 with TRBJ2-7; 9 bases match TRBD1. The J segment lost 6 bases and the V segment lost 1 base, leaving 4 bases of the junction unmatched. The CDR3 loop spans 14 amino acids. Germline CDR1 is SGHTA and CDR2 is FQGNSA. CDR3 residues: CASSLVTGGGEQYF. The CDR3 bases are TGTGCCAGCAGCTTAGTAACAGGGGGCGGCGAGCAGTACTTC.

The J gene is TRBJ1-2, the V gene TRBV2; the D gene is possibly TRBD1 (5 bases). The CDR3 runs 14 residues. CDR1 is SNHLY and CDR2 is FYNNEI in the germline V gene. With 8 bases removed from V and 4 bases from J, the gap between germline ends came to 17 bases. CDR3 nucleotides: TGTGCCAGCGGTCGGGGGACGTGGAGCTATGGCTACACCTTC. It specifies CASGRGTWSYGYTF.

This rearrangement joins TRBV7-2 to TRBJ1-2, with 11 positions matching TRBD1. Germline V gene sequence: CDR1 SGHTA, CDR2 FQGNSA. V dropped 3 bases and J dropped 3; count of bases not matched to a gene: 6. The CDR3 has 16 amino acids. CDR3 nucleotide sequence: TGTGCCAGCAGCTTGCCCTCGGGACAGGGGGACTATGGCTACACCTTC. Translated, it gives CASSLPSGQGDYGYTF.

In its sample, this clone was seen a few times. The chain couples TRBV2 to TRBJ1-2; TRBD1 agrees at 7 bases. Germline V CDR1 and CDR2: SNHLY, FYNNEI. V shed 7 bases and J 0 bases; nucleotides not matched to a gene: 5. This CDR3 region has 14 residues. CDR3 loop: CASTGDRPNYGYTF. CDR3 DNA: TGTGCCAGCACTGGGGACAGACCTAACTATGGCTACACCTTC.

This sequence joins TRBV6-4 and TRBJ2-1; D is perhaps TRBD2 (5 bases). Between the trimmed V and J ends, which lost 1 base and 7 bases, there was a span of 8 bases. Germline CDR1 is MRHNA and CDR2 is SNTAGT. This CDR3 is 13 amino acids long. The CDR3 here is CASSDFTRNEQFF. The CDR3 nucleotides read TGTGCCAGCAGTGACTTTACTAGGAATGAGCAGTTCTTC.

CDR3 in amino acids: CASRDRGLTEAFF. CDR3 bases: TGTGCCAGTAGGGACAGGGGGCTCACTGAAGCTTTCTTT. This chain links TRBV19 with TRBJ1-1; 11 nucleotides match TRBD1. V gave up 6 bases and J gave up 4 bases; unmatched junction bases: 1. In germline, CDR1 is LNHDA, CDR2 SQIVND (reference sequence). CDR3 length: 13 amino acids. Complete variable domain (other parts from reference TRBV19 and TRBJ1-1): DGGITQSPKYLFRKEGQNVTLSCEQNLNHDAMYWYRQDPGQGLRLIYYSQIVNDFQKGDIAEGYSVSREKKESFPLTVTSAQKNPTAFYLCASRDRGLTEAFFGQGTRLTVV.

This clone has just one count. This chain uses TRBV28 with TRBJ2-5; D remains unclear. CDR3 length: 14 residues. Trimming removed 6 bases from V and 1 base from J, with 12 bases in between. Germline loops: CDR1 MDHEN, CDR2 SYDVKM. CDR3 amino acids: CASRELGAQETQYF. CDR3 nucleotides: TGTGCCAGCAGGGAGCTTGGCGCCCAAGAGACCCAGTACTTC.

This clone is a singleton in its sample. J is TRBJ1-1 and V is TRBV4-3; 9 bases match TRBD1. Trimming cost V 5 bases and J 3 bases; bases outside gene matches: 4. Germline V gene sequence: CDR1 LGHNA, CDR2 YSLEER. The CDR3 runs to 14 residues. The CDR3 nucleotides read TGCGCCAGCAGCTGGGACAGGGCCTACACTGAAGCTTTCTTT. This codes for CASSWDRAYTEAFF.

The rearrangement links TRBV28 to TRBJ2-5; TRBD1 agrees at 7 bases. From germline, CDR1 is MDHEN and CDR2 SYDVKM. Unmatched junction bases numbered 11, after V lost 6 bases and J lost 4 bases. This CDR3 has 15 amino acids. The CDR3 nucleotides are TGTGCCAGCAGCTACCAACAGGGGCGCGGAGAGACCCAGTACTTC. Translated, it gives CASSYQQGRGETQYF. The full variable domain, completed using reference TRBV28 and TRBJ2-5, is DVKVTQSSRYLVKRTGEKVFLECVQDMDHENMFWYRQDPGLGLRLIYFSYDVKMKEKGDIPEGYSVSREKKERFSLILESASTNQTSMYLCASSYQQGRGETQYFGPGTRLLVL.

The chain couples TRBV13 to TRBJ2-1, with TRBD1 identical over 7 bases. V lost 5 bases, J lost 8 bases, and 12 bases stayed unmatched. This CDR3 comprises 15 residues. The germline gives CDR1 PRHDT, CDR2 FYEKMQ (reference sequence). CDR3 protein: CASSPPDRRYHEQFF. The CDR3 coding sequence is TGTGCCAGCAGCCCCCCGGACAGGAGGTACCATGAGCAGTTCTTC.

The chain carries TRBV3-1 (or the pseudogene TRBV3-2) and TRBJ2-7; TRBD2 agrees at 7 bases. V shed 1 base, J shed 4 bases, and the junction held 7 bases outside the gene matches. Germline V gene sequence: CDR1 LGHDT, CDR2 YNNKEL (reference sequence). The CDR3 sequence is 15 residues long. The CDR3 bases are TGTGCCAGCAGCCAAGGGGTGACTAGCCGGTACGAGCAGTACTTC. Amino acids: CASSQGVTSRYEQYF.

The chain joins TRBV12-3 or TRBV12-4 to TRBJ2-5, with D unresolved. This CDR3 spans 13 amino acids. V lost 5 bases and J 1 base, leaving 8 bases between the germline ends. The CDR3: CASSKNSQETQYF. CDR3 nucleotide sequence: TGTGCCAGCAGTAAGAACTCCCAAGAGACCCAGTACTTC.

V is TRBV28 and J is TRBJ2-2; D ambiguous. The CDR3 is 18 residues long. V shed 3 bases and J shed 6 bases, with 23 bases lying between them. Germline V gives CDR1 MDHEN, CDR2 SYDVKM. CDR3 loop: CASSLSGISRKSPGELFF. DNA of the CDR3: TGTGCCAGCAGTTTGTCTGGAATTTCGCGGAAGTCTCCCGGGGAGCTGTTTTTT.

V and J are TRBV4-1 and TRBJ2-7, with a tentative D call TRBD2 (7 bases). V was clipped by 1 base and J by 5 bases, with 18 bases between them. Germline values: CDR1 MGHRA, CDR2 YSYEKL. This CDR3 has 16 residues. This CDR3 is CASSQVGAGAWNEQYF. CDR3 DNA sequence: TGCGCCAGCAGCCAAGTGGGGGCGGGAGCGTGGAACGAGCAGTACTTC.